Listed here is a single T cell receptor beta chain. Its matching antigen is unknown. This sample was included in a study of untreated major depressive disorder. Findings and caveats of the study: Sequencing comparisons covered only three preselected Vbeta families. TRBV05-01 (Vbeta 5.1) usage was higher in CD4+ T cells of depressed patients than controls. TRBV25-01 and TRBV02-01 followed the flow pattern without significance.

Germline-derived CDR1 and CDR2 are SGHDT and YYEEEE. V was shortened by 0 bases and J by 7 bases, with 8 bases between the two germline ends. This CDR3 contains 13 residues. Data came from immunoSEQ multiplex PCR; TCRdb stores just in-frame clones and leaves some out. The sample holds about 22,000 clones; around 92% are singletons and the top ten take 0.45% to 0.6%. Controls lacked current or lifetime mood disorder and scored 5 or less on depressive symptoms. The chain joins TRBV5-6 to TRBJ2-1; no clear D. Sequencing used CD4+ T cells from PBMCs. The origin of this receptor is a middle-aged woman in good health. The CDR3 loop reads CASSLERVNEQFF. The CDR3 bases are TGTGCCAGCAGCTTGGAACGTGTTAATGAGCAGTTCTTC.